This paragraph covers one T cell receptor (beta chain) sequence. The data belong to a study of T cell changes during pregnancy in multiple sclerosis. Libraries were prepared by immunoSEQ multiplex PCR; TCRdb keeps only in-frame clonotypes and omits some of them. The data hold about 40,000 clones, with roughly 94% observed a single time. The sample was peripheral blood, taken in the third trimester of pregnancy. The clonotype comes from a female donor with multiple sclerosis, enrolled in a pregnancy study.

This CDR3 reads CASRGTGTGESYEQYF. For the CDR3, the DNA is TGTGCCAGCAGAGGTACCGGGACAGGGGAATCCTACGAGCAGTACTTC. The chain combines TRBV6-4 with TRBJ2-7; 10 bases are a match to TRBD1. Germline assignment: CDR1 MRHNA and CDR2 SNTAGT. There are 16 residues in the CDR3. V shed 6 bases and J 1 base; nucleotides not matched to a gene: 9.